This record concerns one TCR beta chain sequence. It lacks a known antigen. Base qualities are not recorded, but no much larger clone differs from it by a single base. The sample's time point label is to be understood as: persistent/refractory GD, antithyroid drugs over 5 years with positive TRAb. For both TCR sequencing and RNA sequencing, RNA was extracted from PBMCs using TRIzol. The diagnosis of Graves' disease was made according to American Thyroid Association guidelines. Recruitment of patients was carried out at an endocrinology department in Xi'an, China. From each patient, roughly 9 milliliters of peripheral blood was collected into an EDTA anticoagulant tube. Ficoll Paque Plus density gradient separation was used to isolate PBMCs, and no further T cell sorting was performed. An Agilent 2100 Bioanalyzer and agarose gel were used to check RNA quality, and a NanoDrop 2000 was used to measure RNA concentration.

V was cut back by 1 base and J by 6 bases, leaving a gap of 8 bases between them. From the germline V gene, CDR1 is SGHTA and CDR2 is FQGNSA. The cysteine opens and the phenylalanine closes a CDR3 of 13 amino acids. Only the CDR3 portion is preserved as DNA: 39 bases, with reading frame beginning at the first base. The sample belongs to a study of regulatory T cells in long-lasting Graves disease (dated by TCRdb to about 2021). For context, the study as a whole: Persistent Graves' disease meant more than 5 years of antithyroid drug treatment with TSH receptor autoantibodies that stayed positive. Persistent Graves' disease patients were compared with newly diagnosed Graves' disease patients by peripheral blood TCR sequencing and RNA sequencing. The study was conducted in China and was registered as a clinical trial. A total of approximately 35 samples underwent TCR sequencing: about 13 from persistent and approximately 20 from newly diagnosed Graves' disease patients. Persistent Graves' disease patients in the clinical cohort had taken antithyroid drugs for 9.5 to 13 years on average.

The study at large found these results: Only the TCR beta chain was sequenced and analyzed. More public clonotypes were shared among persistent patients (around 3,000) than among newly diagnosed patients (roughly 1,000). Peripheral blood alone was examined, since thyroid tissue, which constituted the primary lesion, could not be accessed. Compared with newly diagnosed patients, persistent Graves' disease patients had lower TCR Shannon entropy and fewer highly expanded clones, which suggests clonal expansion. As a limitation, the authors acknowledged that the small sample size may reduce accuracy. Preferential use of TRBV28, TRBJ1-2 and TRBJ2-5 was observed in persistent disease, whereas TRBV20-1 and TRBJ2-1 were favored in newly diagnosed disease.

The receptor library was made with multiplex PCR. Sequencing was performed on an Illumina HiSeq 4000. CDR3 regions were amplified by Arm-PCR with iRepertoire HTBI primers to construct TCR beta libraries. PCR products were gel purified before sequencing. Processing in the source paper ran as follows. Gene usage analysis of CDR3 amino acid clonotypes used the approximately 62 TRBV and some 15 TRBJ segments found across samples. COPE and FqMerger were used to merge the filtered high-quality paired reads into contigs. BLAST was used to align contigs to IMGT TRBV, TRBD and TRBJ reference genes, and CDR3 was defined according to IMGT. Clonotypes above 0.1% frequency were classified as highly expanded clones. Shannon entropy served as the measure of repertoire diversity, while the Gini coefficient captured V-J evenness. Clonotypes shared by more than one individual were considered public. Through fastp at Q25 and MiXCR, TCRdb rebuilt clones from the public reads, retaining in-frame beta chains. Each CDR3 protein gets just one entry, which takes the most common genes and DNA from the rows behind it. The V and J calls shown here were made by TCRdb, not taken from the authors' results. The sample yields some 420,000 distinct CDR3 sequences; around a fifth were counted once. The ten top clones hold around 13% of the sample.

This specimen was peripheral blood mononuclear cells (PBMCs), taken when the disease was refractory, from a patient treated with antithyroid drugs. The receptor comes from a female donor with Graves disease. The chain is made from TRBV7-2 and TRBJ2-3; the D region is possibly TRBD1 or TRBD2, each matching across 5 bases. The CDR3 reads CASSLVWGDTQYF. The nucleotides read TGTGCCAGCAGCTTAGTTTGGGGGGATACGCAGTATTTT.